This TCR beta chain was obtained from a study of patients and donors after allogeneic stem cell transplantation. MiXCR, run by TCRdb on the RT-PCR reads, gives a single entry per CDR3 protein. Among hundreds of thousands of distinct CDR3 sequences listed, around 16% were seen once. Between the trimmed V and J ends, which lost 0 bases and 0 bases, there was a span of 7 bases. The CDR3 consists of 15 residues. CDR1 is LGHNA, CDR2 YNFKEQ, per germline. In its sample, this clonotype was seen many times. Sequenced: blood, either unsorted or a sorted T cell fraction (not recorded which). V and J are TRBV4-2 and TRBJ2-3, with D possibly matching TRBD1 (6 bases). The TCR originated in a human donor who was either an allogeneic HSCT recipient or a stem cell or donor lymphocyte infusion donor (not recorded which). It is not recorded whose cells these are; they may come from a transplant donor. The CDR3 DNA reads as TGTGCCAGCAGCCAAGATGGACAGAGCACAGATACGCAGTATTTT. It yields the protein CASSQDGQSTDTQYF.